This entry lists 5 T cell receptor beta chains sequenced from one sample in a study of OX40 agonist ivuxolimab in advanced cancers. Libraries were made using the immunoSEQ multiplex PCR assay. TCRdb carries this immuneACCESS record with in-frame sequences only. Its versions omit some clonotypes, under half of them owing to an unresolved V gene in the studies checked, with the rest unexplained. Counted in this sample were about 92,000 clones; roughly 93% of them appeared once. The ten most abundant clones make up roughly 0.32% of the sample. This specimen was CD4+ or CD8+ T cells sorted from blood, taken in a trial of the OX40 agonist ivuxolimab. All receptors come from an adult with an advanced solid tumor such as melanoma, head and neck, liver or kidney cancer.

The gene calls are TRBV6-5 and TRBJ1-2; D is unresolved. This CDR3 comprises 13 residues. Germline values: CDR1 MNHEY, CDR2 SVGAGI. The V gene lost 6 bases and the J gene lost 4 bases, with 12 bases spanning the gap. CDR3 DNA: TGTGCCAGCAGCCCAGACTTACCCTATGGCTACACCTTC. Translated: CASSPDLPYGYTF.

This clone appeared a few times. The chain carries TRBV2 and TRBJ1-2, with D possibly matching TRBD1 (6 bases). The CDR3 runs to 14 residues. The V gene's germline CDR1 is SNHLY and CDR2 FYNNEI. The germline V and J ends were trimmed by 6 bases and 5 bases, with 16 bases remaining between them. The CDR3 coding sequence is TGTGCCAGCAGAAAGGACAGTGAGGGGTATGGCTACACCTTC. Its protein product is CASRKDSEGYGYTF.

The CDR3 sequence: CASSPTGALYEQYF. CDR3 DNA: TGCGCCAGCAGCCCGACAGGGGCTCTATACGAGCAGTACTTC. The rearrangement uses TRBV5-1 and TRBJ2-7; 8 nucleotides agree with TRBD1. V trimming: 4 bases; J trimming: 4 bases; junction bases outside the gene matches: 7. The CDR3 runs to 14 residues. Germline lookup yields CDR1 SGHRS and CDR2 YFSETQ.

The rearrangement joins TRBV7-2 to TRBJ2-3, with 11 bases identical to TRBD2. Germline loops: CDR1 SGHTA, CDR2 FQGNSA. Trimming removed 7 bases from V and 8 bases from J; junction bases left unmatched: 8. The CDR3 runs 14 residues. The CDR3 nucleotides are TGTGCCAGCAACGACTTAGCGGGAGGGGGTACGCAGTATTTT. It translates to CASNDLAGGGTQYF.

This chain joins TRBV2 and TRBJ1-1; unclear D gene. Germline V CDR1 and CDR2: SNHLY, FYNNEI. This CDR3 has 14 residues. The germline V and J ends were trimmed by 8 bases and 3 bases, with 16 bases remaining between them. This CDR3 reads CASLMDGEDTEAFF. The CDR3, as DNA: TGTGCCAGCCTCATGGACGGGGAGGACACTGAAGCTTTCTTT.